The rows below give T cell receptor beta chains drawn from one sample of a study of T cells in Graves' hyperthyroidism and ophthalmopathy. TCRdb reprocessed the multiplex PCR reads via MiXCR and lists one record per CDR3 protein. This table has hundreds of thousands of distinct CDR3 sequences, 15% to 20% appearing once. Source material: blood. These receptor sequences come from a woman between 18 and 29 years old with Graves' hyperthyroidism. The CDR3 runs from the conserved cysteine through the conserved F or W. Each record gives: J gene, CDR3 length, clone size, V gene, CDR3 protein. Some rows mark clone size as missing; the rest say once, few, many or name a class of expanded clone.

>TRBJ2-7|13|many|TRBV29-1
CSATDKSSYEQYF
>TRBJ1-2|12|.|TRBV20-1
CSAPRGYYGYTF
>TRBJ1-2|15|.|TRBV6-1
CASRLQGAPGYGYTF
>TRBJ2-5|17|many|TRBV7-2
CASSKGSGGGAQETQYF
>TRBJ1-3|14|few|TRBV6-1
CASRDGDSGNTIYF
>TRBJ1-2|12|.|TRBV16
CASSQSRHGYTF
>TRBJ2-5|14|.|TRBV6-1
CATITGVYQETQYF
>TRBJ1-3|17|.|TRBV7-8
CASSLVASRGLGNTIYF
>TRBJ2-3|14|.|TRBV10-3
CAITGTGAADTQYF
>TRBJ2-7|14|few|TRBV7-2
CASNYIGQDYEQYF
>TRBJ2-7|14|few|TRBV5-1
CASSGDRLSYEQYF
>TRBJ2-1|12|.|TRBV12-3/TRBV12-4
CASSSPSGEQFF
>TRBJ2-4|15|many|TRBV6-1
CASSEGQGAVNIQYF
>TRBJ2-2|15|.|TRBV20-1
CSASGSGANTGELFF
>TRBJ2-3|12|many|TRBV28
CASSGAADTQYF
>TRBJ1-2|13|many|TRBV20-1
CSARLRGNTPYTF
>TRBJ2-7|17|.|TRBV20-1
CSAYSLLAGGHIYEQYF
>TRBJ2-3|15|many|TRBV5-1
CASSMTSGSTDTQYF
>TRBJ2-7|15|few|TRBV7-9
CASSGKGDRVSEQYF
>TRBJ1-4|13|few|TRBV6-1
CASSEGGNEKLFF
>TRBJ2-7|16|many|TRBV7-2
CASSLWASGRIYEQYF
>TRBJ2-5|16|.|TRBV11-1
CASSLGAGGVDEAQYF
>TRBJ1-1|14|many|TRBV5-1
CASSLVPPNTEAFF
>TRBJ1-4|14|few|TRBV20-1
CSAPTGGDREKLFF
>TRBJ2-1|15|.|TRBV12-3/TRBV12-4
CASRPNQRALNEQFF
>TRBJ1-5|15|many|TRBV7-2
CASSSQGGLNQPQHF
>TRBJ2-1|13|.|TRBV18
CASSPVRGNEQFF
>TRBJ2-2|11|.|TRBV2
CAAENTGELFF
>TRBJ1-1|16|.|TRBV14
CASSQYQGTLNTEAFF
>TRBJ2-3|15|few|TRBV9
CASSEGLFSTDTQYF
>TRBJ1-1|16|many|TRBV11-1
CASSLNRQNRDTEAFF
>TRBJ2-7|12|many|TRBV28
CASSFRGDEQYF
>TRBJ2-1|13|few|TRBV6-1
CANNQTADNEQFF
>TRBJ1-1|15|few|TRBV9
CASSPYDRIGTEAFF
>TRBJ1-5|17|.|TRBV20-1
CSARDYRRGALDQPQHF
>TRBJ2-7|16|.|TRBV6-5
CASSYSPRTNSYEQYF
>TRBJ1-2|15|.|TRBV20-1
CSARDLQAANYGYTF
>TRBJ2-3|20|.|TRBV11-2
CASSLVGVGTSQFSTDTQYF
>TRBJ2-3|14|many|TRBV11-3
CASSLESGADTQYF
>TRBJ1-3|12|many|TRBV20-1
CSAPSAGNTIYF
>TRBJ2-3|16|few|TRBV20-1
CSARDGVSGDTDTQYF
>TRBJ2-1|12|many|TRBV5-8
CASSSRAGEQFF
>TRBJ2-5|14|.|TRBV6-2/TRBV6-3
CASSYSLLQETQYF
>TRBJ2-7|13|few|TRBV27
CASSRPGRREQYF
>TRBJ2-7|14|few|TRBV24-1
CATSARTSRDEQYF
>TRBJ1-5|14|few|TRBV6-2/TRBV6-3
CASRPVDGAWPQHF
>TRBJ1-5|12|few|TRBV7-2
CASSWTDQPQHF
>TRBJ2-1|15|.|TRBV25-1
CASSALAGDLNEQFF
>TRBJ1-1|15|.|TRBV2
CASSQKKPMNTEAFF
>TRBJ1-5|16|few|TRBV2
CASRADGTGNNQPQHF
>TRBJ2-1|16|few|TRBV12-3/TRBV12-4
CASSFPSTGSYNEQFF
>TRBJ2-7|17|many|TRBV5-1
CASSYGTSGILPYEQYF
>TRBJ1-3|17|.|TRBV12-3/TRBV12-4
CASSTPGLVVSGNTIYF
>TRBJ2-5|17|many|TRBV11-2
CASSRTGKWPRQETQYF
>TRBJ2-1|15|many|TRBV20-1
CSARETRQGGYEQFF
>TRBJ1-5|15|many|TRBV7-2
CASSLAVQGGQPQHF
>TRBJ2-1|11|few|TRBV24-1
CATSSGNEQFF
>TRBJ1-2|13|.|TRBV12-3/TRBV12-4
CASSLNGNYGYTF
>TRBJ2-1|14|.|TRBV2
CATKRLGGYNEQFF